This T cell receptor (beta chain) derives from a study of T-cell memory formation after mild COVID-19. The wider study: TCR clusters largely stayed donor specific.

Germline CDR1 is SEHNR and CDR2 is FQNEAQ (reference sequence). V was clipped by 1 base and J by 5 bases, with 8 bases between them. The CDR3 spans 13 residues. Study observations and caveats: Among contracting clones, CD4+ were mainly CM/EM and CD8+ enriched in EMRA.

The table lists this clonotype with a few counts. Its antigen is as yet unknown. 5'RACE primed from the constant segment yielded TCR alpha and TCR beta cDNA libraries bearing sample barcodes and UMIs. From the 5' RACE reads, TCRdb called clonotypes with MiXCR, one entry per CDR3 protein. The table records about 150,000 distinct CDR3 sequences, approximately 15% of them present only once. Sequencing was done on a sample of PBMCs or a T cell subset sorted from them (not recorded which). This receptor was obtained from an adult woman who had mild COVID-19 (a few samples of this study predate the infection). Cell type and time point are not known. The rearrangement links TRBV7-9 to TRBJ1-1; D is unclear. The DNA of the CDR3 is TGTGCCAGCAGCTTAGAAGGGTGGACTGAAGCTTTCTTT. Translation gives CASSLEGWTEAFF.